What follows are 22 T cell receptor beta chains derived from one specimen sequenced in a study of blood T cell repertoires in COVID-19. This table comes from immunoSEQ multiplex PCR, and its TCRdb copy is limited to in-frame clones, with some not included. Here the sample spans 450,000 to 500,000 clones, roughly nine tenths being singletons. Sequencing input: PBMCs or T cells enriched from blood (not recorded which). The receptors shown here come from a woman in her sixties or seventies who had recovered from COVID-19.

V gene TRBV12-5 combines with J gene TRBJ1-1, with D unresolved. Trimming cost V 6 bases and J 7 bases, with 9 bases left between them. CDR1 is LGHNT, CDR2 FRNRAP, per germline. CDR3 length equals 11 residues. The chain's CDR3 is CASGWGGEAFF. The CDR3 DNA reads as TGTGCTAGTGGGTGGGGAGGTGAAGCTTTCTTT.

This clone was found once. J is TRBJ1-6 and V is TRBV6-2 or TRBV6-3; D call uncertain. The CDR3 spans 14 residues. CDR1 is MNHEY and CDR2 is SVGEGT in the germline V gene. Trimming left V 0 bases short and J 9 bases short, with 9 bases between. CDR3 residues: CASSYSRGSSPLHF. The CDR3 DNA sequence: TGTGCCAGCAGTTACTCGAGAGGGAGTTCACCCCTCCACTTT.

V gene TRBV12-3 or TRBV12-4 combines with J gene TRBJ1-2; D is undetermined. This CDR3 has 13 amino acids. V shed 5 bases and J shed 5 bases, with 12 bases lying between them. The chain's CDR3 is CASSPGRYYGYTF. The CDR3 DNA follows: TGTGCCAGCAGTCCGGGAAGATATTATGGCTACACCTTC.

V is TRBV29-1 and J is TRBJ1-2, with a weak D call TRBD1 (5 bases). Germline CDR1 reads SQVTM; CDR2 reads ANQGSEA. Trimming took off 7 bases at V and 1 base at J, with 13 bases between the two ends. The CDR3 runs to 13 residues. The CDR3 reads CSAGEGLNYGYTF. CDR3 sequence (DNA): TGCAGCGCCGGTGAGGGACTTAACTATGGCTACACCTTC.

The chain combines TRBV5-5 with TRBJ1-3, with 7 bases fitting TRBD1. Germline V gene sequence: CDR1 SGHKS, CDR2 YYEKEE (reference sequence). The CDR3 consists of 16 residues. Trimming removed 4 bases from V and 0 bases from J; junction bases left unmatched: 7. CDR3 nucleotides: TGTGCCAGCAGCCGGGGACAGTGGAGCTCTGGAAACACCATATATTTT. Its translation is CASSRGQWSSGNTIYF.

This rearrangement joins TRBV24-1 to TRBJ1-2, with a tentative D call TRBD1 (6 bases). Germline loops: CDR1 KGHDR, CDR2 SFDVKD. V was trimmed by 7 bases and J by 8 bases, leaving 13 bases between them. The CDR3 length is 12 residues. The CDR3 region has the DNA TGTGCCACCAGCACAGGGAGTCTGGGCTACACCTTC. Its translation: CATSTGSLGYTF.

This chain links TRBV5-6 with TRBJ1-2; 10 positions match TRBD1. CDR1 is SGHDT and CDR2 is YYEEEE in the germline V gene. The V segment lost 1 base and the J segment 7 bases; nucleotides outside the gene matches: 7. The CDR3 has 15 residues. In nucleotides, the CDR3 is TGTGCCAGCAGCTTGCCCGGGACAGGGGTAGGTGGCTACACCTTC. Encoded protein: CASSLPGTGVGGYTF.

The DNA for the CDR3 is TGTGCCAGCAGCTTCTACCGGGACACTGAAGCTTTCTTT. Translated: CASSFYRDTEAFF. The chain joins TRBV11-2 to TRBJ1-1; D is undetermined. The CDR3 spans 13 residues. Trimming pared 3 bases from V and 3 bases from J, leaving 8 bases between. Germline lookup yields CDR1 SGHAT and CDR2 FQNNGV.

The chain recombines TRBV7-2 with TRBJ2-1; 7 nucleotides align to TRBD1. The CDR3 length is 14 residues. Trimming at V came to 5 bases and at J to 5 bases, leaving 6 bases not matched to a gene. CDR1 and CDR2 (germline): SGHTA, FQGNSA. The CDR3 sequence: CASSPRQGHNEQFF. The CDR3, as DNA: TGTGCCAGCAGCCCCCGACAGGGACACAATGAGCAGTTCTTC.

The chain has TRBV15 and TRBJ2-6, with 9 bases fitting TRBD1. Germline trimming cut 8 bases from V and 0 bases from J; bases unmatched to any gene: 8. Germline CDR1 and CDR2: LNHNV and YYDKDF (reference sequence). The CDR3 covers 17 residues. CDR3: CATDPGQGLSGANVLTF. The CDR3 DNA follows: TGTGCCACCGACCCGGGACAGGGCCTCTCTGGGGCCAACGTCCTGACTTTC.

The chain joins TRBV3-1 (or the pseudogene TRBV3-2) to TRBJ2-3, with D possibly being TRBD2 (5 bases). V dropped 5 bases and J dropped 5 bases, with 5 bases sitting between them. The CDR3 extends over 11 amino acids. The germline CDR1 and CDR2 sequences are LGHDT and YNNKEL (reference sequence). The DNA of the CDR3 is TGTGCCAGCAGCGCGGGAGATACGCAGTATTTT. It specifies CASSAGDTQYF.

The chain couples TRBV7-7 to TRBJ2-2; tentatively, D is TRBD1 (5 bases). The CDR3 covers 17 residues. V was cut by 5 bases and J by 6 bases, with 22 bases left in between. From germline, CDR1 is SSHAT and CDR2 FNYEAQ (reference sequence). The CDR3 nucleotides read TGTGCCAGCAGCCCCTCCCTAGTGGCAAGGGGCGCCGGGGAGCTGTTTTTT. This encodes CASSPSLVARGAGELFF.

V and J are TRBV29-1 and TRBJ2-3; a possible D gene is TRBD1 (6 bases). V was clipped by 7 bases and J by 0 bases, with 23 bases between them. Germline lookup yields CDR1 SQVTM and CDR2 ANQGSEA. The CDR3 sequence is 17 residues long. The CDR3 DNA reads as TGCAGCGGACGCAGGGGACACAACGACCCTAGCACAGATACGCAGTATTTT. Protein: CSGRRGHNDPSTDTQYF.

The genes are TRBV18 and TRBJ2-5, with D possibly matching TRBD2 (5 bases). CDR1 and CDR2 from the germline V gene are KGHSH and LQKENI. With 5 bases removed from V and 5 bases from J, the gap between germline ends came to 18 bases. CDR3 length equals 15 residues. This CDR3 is CASSSGLQVLETQYF. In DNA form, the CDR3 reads TGTGCCAGCTCATCCGGACTGCAGGTTTTGGAGACCCAGTACTTC. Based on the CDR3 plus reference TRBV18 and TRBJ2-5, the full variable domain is NAGVMQNPRHLVRRRGQEARLRCSPMKGHSHVYWYRQLPEEGLKFMVYLQKENIIDESGMPKERFSAEFPKEGPSILRIQQVVRGDSAAYFCASSSGLQVLETQYFGPGTRLLVL.

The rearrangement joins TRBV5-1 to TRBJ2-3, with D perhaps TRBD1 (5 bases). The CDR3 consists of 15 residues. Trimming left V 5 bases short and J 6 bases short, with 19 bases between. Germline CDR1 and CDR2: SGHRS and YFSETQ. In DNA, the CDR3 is TGCGCCAGCAGTATCGACAGTCACCCCCCCGATACGCAGTATTTT. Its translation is CASSIDSHPPDTQYF.

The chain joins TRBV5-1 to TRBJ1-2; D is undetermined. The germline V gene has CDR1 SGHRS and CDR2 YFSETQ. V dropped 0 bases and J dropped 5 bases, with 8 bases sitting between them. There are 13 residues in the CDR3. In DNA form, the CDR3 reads TGCGCCAGCAGCTTGGTAGCCACATATGGCTACACCTTC. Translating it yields CASSLVATYGYTF.

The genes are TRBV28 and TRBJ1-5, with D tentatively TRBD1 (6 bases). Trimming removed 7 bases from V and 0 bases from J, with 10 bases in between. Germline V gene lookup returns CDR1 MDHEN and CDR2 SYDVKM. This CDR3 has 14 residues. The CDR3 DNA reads TGTGCCAGCACGGACAGCTATAGCAATCAGCCCCAGCATTTT. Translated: CASTDSYSNQPQHF. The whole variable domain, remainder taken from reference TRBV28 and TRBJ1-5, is DVKVTQSSRYLVKRTGEKVFLECVQDMDHENMFWYRQDPGLGLRLIYFSYDVKMKEKGDIPEGYSVSREKKERFSLILESASTNQTSMYLCASTDSYSNQPQHFGDGTRLSIL.

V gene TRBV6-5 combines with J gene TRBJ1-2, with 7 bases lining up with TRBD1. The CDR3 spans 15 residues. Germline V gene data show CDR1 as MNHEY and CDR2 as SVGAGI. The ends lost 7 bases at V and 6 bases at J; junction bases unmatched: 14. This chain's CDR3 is CASMDVGQANDGYTF. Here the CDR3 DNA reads TGTGCCAGCATGGATGTCGGACAGGCGAACGATGGCTACACCTTC.

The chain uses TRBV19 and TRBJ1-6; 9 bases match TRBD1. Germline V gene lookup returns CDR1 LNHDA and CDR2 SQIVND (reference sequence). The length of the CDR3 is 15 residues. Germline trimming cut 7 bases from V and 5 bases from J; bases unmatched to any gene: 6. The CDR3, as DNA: TGTGCCAGTACCCAGGGGACAGGGCATAATTCACCCCTCCACTTT. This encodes CASTQGTGHNSPLHF.

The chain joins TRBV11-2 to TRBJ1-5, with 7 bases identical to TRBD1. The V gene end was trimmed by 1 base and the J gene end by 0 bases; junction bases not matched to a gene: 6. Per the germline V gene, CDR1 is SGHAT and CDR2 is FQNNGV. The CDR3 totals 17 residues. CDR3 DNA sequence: TGTGCCAGCAGCTTAGTACTGGGACAGTATAGCAATCAGCCCCAGCATTTT. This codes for CASSLVLGQYSNQPQHF.

As DNA, the CDR3 is TGTGCCAGCAGGGGTCCCGGGGGGAACACTGAAGCTTTCTTT. Residues: CASRGPGGNTEAFF. V gene TRBV11-2 combines with J gene TRBJ1-1; D is possibly TRBD1 (5 bases). The germline V gene encodes CDR1 SGHAT and CDR2 FQNNGV. This CDR3 is 14 amino acids long. Trimming took off 6 bases at V and 1 base at J, with 12 bases between the two ends.

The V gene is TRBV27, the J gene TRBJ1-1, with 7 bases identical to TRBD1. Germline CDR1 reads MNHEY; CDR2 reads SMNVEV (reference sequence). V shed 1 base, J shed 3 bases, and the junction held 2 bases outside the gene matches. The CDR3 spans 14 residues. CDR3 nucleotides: TGTGCCAGCAGTTTATGGACAGGTCACACTGAAGCTTTCTTT. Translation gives CASSLWTGHTEAFF.